Below, 31 T cell receptor beta chains from the same sample are listed, as sequenced in a study of breast tumors, draining lymph nodes, adjacent tissues. MiXCR was run by TCRdb on the multiplex PCR reads, yielding one entry per CDR3 protein. The table shows about 200,000 distinct CDR3 sequences, with over 25% occurring only once. Breast cancer patients provided tissue from their axillary draining lymph nodes. The sequencing sample was made of axillary lymph node tissue. These receptors were collected from a female donor with breast cancer. Some clones in this sample may be carry-over from other donors' samples.

In its sample, this clonotype was seen many times. The V call is TRBV20-1, the J call TRBJ2-5; the D is unclear. V was pared by 0 bases and J by 5 bases, with 13 bases between. CDR1 is DFQATT, CDR2 SNEGSKA, per germline (reference sequence). The CDR3 extends over 14 amino acids. CDR3 loop: CSARDMVRAETQYF. CDR3 DNA: TGCAGTGCTAGAGATATGGTCCGGGCGGAGACCCAGTACTTC.

This clonotype appeared many times. The chain carries TRBV7-6 and TRBJ2-1; 7 nucleotides agree with TRBD2. With V trimmed by 3 bases and J by 5 bases, 7 bases remained unmatched. Germline V gene data show CDR1 as SGHVS and CDR2 as FNYEAQ. This CDR3 has 15 residues. As DNA, the CDR3 is TGTGCCAGCAGCTTGGGGGGAGGGTTCAACAATGAGCAGTTCTTC. Protein: CASSLGGGFNNEQFF.

This clonotype appeared many times. The J gene is TRBJ1-5, the V gene TRBV19; 7 bases line up with TRBD1. Germline V CDR1 and CDR2: LNHDA, SQIVND (reference sequence). The CDR3 covers 16 residues. With V trimmed by 3 bases and J by 6 bases, 11 bases remained unmatched. As DNA, the CDR3 is TGTGCCAGTAGTATGCCCGGGGCAGGGGGTCGTCAGCCCCAGCATTTT. Protein product: CASSMPGAGGRQPQHF.

The table lists this clonotype with many counts. The chain joins TRBV12-3 or TRBV12-4 to TRBJ2-5, with 10 bases matching TRBD2. Trimming cost V 6 bases and J 7 bases; bases outside gene matches: 11. The CDR3 has 15 residues. In DNA, the CDR3 is TGTGCCAGCAGCCCCACAGCGGGGGGGGCTCTGACCCAGTACTTC. It specifies CASSPTAGGALTQYF.

This sequence joins TRBV28 and TRBJ1-3; 7 bases are shared with TRBD1. Germline CDR1 reads MDHEN; CDR2 reads SYDVKM. After removal of 4 bases from V and 5 bases from J, the junction contained 14 bases not matched to a gene. The CDR3 has 17 residues. The CDR3 reads CASSSAPDRARRNTIYF. The CDR3 DNA reads TGTGCCAGCAGTTCTGCCCCCGACAGGGCGAGGCGAAACACCATATATTTT.

The rearrangement links TRBV4-3 to TRBJ1-1; tentative D call: TRBD1 (5 bases). The germline gives CDR1 LGHNA, CDR2 YSLEER. V shed 0 bases and J shed 1 base, with 6 bases lying between them. The CDR3 extends over 14 amino acids. The CDR3 protein is CASSQDRANTEAFF. In nucleotides, the CDR3 is TGCGCCAGCAGCCAAGACAGGGCGAACACTGAAGCTTTCTTT.

A few counts support this clonotype. The rearrangement uses TRBV28 and TRBJ2-2; TRBD1 or TRBD2 may be the D gene (5 bases each). Germline V lookup: CDR1 MDHEN, CDR2 SYDVKM. Trimming pared 10 bases from V and 1 base from J, leaving 16 bases between. CDR3 length: 15 amino acids. In DNA form, the CDR3 reads TGTGCCACCTCCGGGGCCGGGTTGAACACCGGGGAGCTGTTTTTT. Its protein is CATSGAGLNTGELFF.

On this clonotype: Mismatch with germline at one junction end may stem from a read error. This chain connects TRBV7-2 to TRBJ2-5; TRBD2 might be the D (6 bases). This CDR3 is built from 15 residues. The germline V gene encodes CDR1 SGHTA and CDR2 FQGNSA. CDR3 sequence: CASSSFGEEQETQHF. The CDR3 DNA follows: TGTGCCAGCAGCTCTTTTGGGGAGGAGCAAGAGACCCAGCACTTC.

This clonotype turned up a few times. The chain joins TRBV10-1 to TRBJ2-1; the match to TRBD2 covers 7 bases. V lost 0 bases, J lost 4 bases, and 3 bases stayed unmatched. This CDR3 has 15 amino acids. Germline values: CDR1 WNHNN, CDR2 SYGVQD (reference sequence). CDR3 DNA sequence: TGCGCCAGCAGTGAGTCCCTAGCGGCGTACAATGAGCAGTTCTTC. Protein product: CASSESLAAYNEQFF.

At least ten counts were recorded for this clonotype. The J gene is TRBJ2-7, the V gene TRBV5-1, with 9 nucleotides matching TRBD1. V dropped 2 bases and J dropped 1; count of bases not matched to a gene: 1. In germline, CDR1 is SGHRS, CDR2 YFSETQ. The CDR3 spans 14 residues. The CDR3 nucleotides are TGCGCCAGCAGCTTCGACAGGGGGTCCTACGAGCAGTACTTC. This translates into CASSFDRGSYEQYF.

Ten or more counts support this clonotype. The genes are TRBV7-9 and TRBJ2-1, with D unresolved. Germline CDR1 and CDR2: SEHNR and FQNEAQ (reference sequence). This CDR3 comprises 14 residues. V was trimmed by 8 bases and J by 3 bases, leaving 14 bases between them. The DNA for the CDR3 is TGTGCCAGCGAGCTCGGACCGAGCTACAATGAGCAGTTCTTC. Residues: CASELGPSYNEQFF.

The chain employs TRBV12-3 or TRBV12-4 and TRBJ1-2, with a possible D match to TRBD1 (5 bases). The V gene lost 6 bases and the J gene lost 3 bases, with 11 bases spanning the gap. The CDR3 is 13 amino acids. DNA for the CDR3: TGTGCCAGCAGACAGGCGTCGGACTATGGCTACACCTTC. This sequence encodes CASRQASDYGYTF.

This clonotype was picked up many times. The chain is built from TRBV5-4 and TRBJ2-1, with D uncertain. Per the germline V gene, CDR1 is SGHNT and CDR2 is YYREEE (reference sequence). V lost 0 bases to trimming and J lost 7 bases, with 5 bases between them. The CDR3 consists of 12 residues. The CDR3 sequence is CASSLAQNEQFF. The CDR3 DNA is TGTGCCAGCAGCTTGGCCCAGAATGAGCAGTTCTTC.

V and J are TRBV20-1 and TRBJ1-5; no clear D gene. Between the trimmed V and J ends, which lost 0 bases and 7 bases, there was a span of 16 bases. This CDR3 has 15 amino acids. CDR1 DFQATT and CDR2 SNEGSKA come from the germline V gene (reference sequence). DNA of the CDR3: TGCAGTGCTAGAGAGAGACGGACCCCGGCCCAGCCCCAGCATTTT. As protein: CSARERRTPAQPQHF.

This clonotype occurred many times. The chain has TRBV2 and TRBJ2-5; 11 nucleotides align to TRBD2. CDR3 length: 14 residues. Germline-derived CDR1 and CDR2 are SNHLY and FYNNEI. V dropped 5 bases and J dropped 5; count of bases not matched to a gene: 4. The CDR3 DNA is TGTGCCAGCAGTTCTAGCGGGGGGAGTGAGACCCAGTACTTC. This sequence encodes CASSSSGGSETQYF.

This clonotype was seen many times. The V and J genes are TRBV5-1 and TRBJ2-3, with 15 bases lining up with TRBD2. The CDR3 is 18 residues long. V dropped 3 bases and J dropped 3; count of bases not matched to a gene: 8. The germline CDR1 and CDR2 sequences are SGHRS and YFSETQ. The CDR3 loop is CASSSRTSGGAETDTQYF. The CDR3 DNA is TGCGCCAGCAGCTCCCGGACTAGCGGGGGGGCCGAGACAGATACGCAGTATTTT.

This clonotype was recorded at least ten times. V and J are TRBV12-3 or TRBV12-4 and TRBJ1-6; D not certain. CDR3 length: 14 amino acids. V shed 7 bases and J shed 5 bases, with 12 bases lying between them. The DNA for the CDR3 is TGTGCCAGCAAAGCCCGGTGGGATAATTCACCCCTCCACTTT. It encodes CASKARWDNSPLHF.

The V gene is TRBV7-9, the J gene TRBJ2-5; D is perhaps TRBD1 (6 bases). V was shortened by 9 bases and J by 5 bases, with 19 bases between the two germline ends. This CDR3 is 14 amino acids long. Germline CDR1 is SEHNR and CDR2 is FQNEAQ (reference sequence). The CDR3 coding sequence is TGTGCCAGACCCATTCCAGGGGCCGGGGAGACCCAGTACTTC. Protein sequence: CARPIPGAGETQYF.

This clonotype appeared many times. The chain has TRBV28 and TRBJ1-2; perhaps TRBD1 as D (6 bases). CDR3 length: 13 amino acids. V was cut by 6 bases and J by 3 bases, with 11 bases left in between. Germline V CDR1 and CDR2: MDHEN, SYDVKM. The DNA of the CDR3 is TGTGCCAGCAGGACAGGTCCCCACTATGGCTACACCTTC. This codes for CASRTGPHYGYTF.

This clonotype was counted only a few times. The conserved phenylalanine or tryptophan is not found at the CDR3 terminus, so this likely reflects a read error. The DNA is left out, because the CDR3 cannot be placed on it with certainty; the CDR3 is given as TCRdb lists it. The rearrangement uses TRBV20-1 and TRBJ1-4; the tabulated D call, TRBD1, remains unverified against the DNA. The CDR3 is made up of 8 amino acids, end residues included. Germline lookup yields CDR1 DFQATT and CDR2 SNEGSKA (reference sequence). This CDR3 is CSARGGVS.

The V gene is TRBV19, the J gene TRBJ2-7, with D perhaps TRBD1 (6 bases). CDR3 length equals 13 residues. Per germline, CDR1 LNHDA and CDR2 SQIVND (reference sequence). V lost 2 bases and J lost 3, with 8 bases in between. CDR3 region: CASSITGSYEQYV. Written as DNA, the CDR3 is TGTGCCAGTAGTATAACAGGGAGCTACGAGCAGTACGTC.

This clonotype turned up a few times. A junction boundary mismatches the germline segment, possibly from a read error. In DNA, the CDR3 is TGTGCCAGTAATATATCATGGACAGGGAACTATGGCTACGCCTTC. Translation gives CASNISWTGNYGYAF. V and J are TRBV19 and TRBJ1-2; 8 nucleotides line up with TRBD1. CDR1 is LNHDA, CDR2 SQIVND, per germline (reference sequence). The CDR3 runs to 15 residues.

The chain carries TRBV20-1 and TRBJ2-4; tentative D call: TRBD2 (6 bases). The V end was cut by 0 bases, the J end by 0 bases, with 9 bases between. The CDR3 is made up of 15 amino acids. Per the germline V gene, CDR1 is DFQATT and CDR2 is SNEGSKA (reference sequence). The CDR3 DNA is TGCAGTGCTAGAGATATGGGACTAGCCAAAAACATTCAGTACTTC. Its translation: CSARDMGLAKNIQYF.

With respect to this clonotype: This may come from a read error, since a much larger clone is one base off. The CDR3 carries no conserved terminal phenylalanine or tryptophan, so it likely arises from a read error. V and J are TRBV7-3 and TRBJ2-4, with TRBD2 as a possible D gene (6 bases). V shed 0 bases and J shed 6 bases, with 9 bases lying between them. The CDR3 extends over 14 amino acids. Germline-derived CDR1 and CDR2 are SGHTA and FQGTGA. The CDR3 coding sequence is TGTGCCAGCAGCTTAACGGGAGCGGGAAACATTCAGTACCTC. Translating gives CASSLTGAGNIQYL.

In its sample, this clonotype was seen many times. The V call is TRBV30, the J call TRBJ2-3, with no clear D. Per the germline V gene, CDR1 is GTSNPN and CDR2 is SVGIG (reference sequence). The CDR3 sequence is 14 residues long. The V end was cut by 1 base, the J end by 2 bases, with 10 bases between. CDR3 nucleotides: TGTGCCTGGAGTGAGCAACTCATCACAGATACGCAGTATTTT. This translates into CAWSEQLITDTQYF.

This clonotype appeared once. It is unclear where the CDR3 begins or ends on the DNA, so no DNA is shown, and the CDR3 is as TCRdb lists it. This chain joins TRBV18 and TRBJ2-6; the D call TRBD2 from the table was never checked on the DNA. Including both end residues, the CDR3 is 20 amino acids long. CDR1 KGHSH and CDR2 LQKENI come from the germline V gene. The CDR3 reads CASSPPPLDEQYFGANVLTF.

This clonotype was detected many times. The chain joins TRBV4-1 to TRBJ2-2; D may correspond to TRBD1 or TRBD2 (6 bases each). Germline loops: CDR1 MGHRA, CDR2 YSYEKL. There are 16 residues in the CDR3. V shed 8 bases and J shed 5 bases, with 21 bases lying between them. CDR3 in amino acids: CASSTHGGAGTGELFF. In nucleotides, the CDR3 is TGCGCCAGCTCCACCCACGGGGGCGCAGGAACCGGGGAGCTGTTTTTT.

In regard to this clonotype: This may arise from a read error, as a much more abundant clone is one base away. The chain employs TRBV20-1 and TRBJ1-5, with D possibly TRBD1 on 5 matching bases. The CDR3 runs 12 residues. Germline V gene sequence: CDR1 DFQATT, CDR2 SNEGSKA (reference sequence). CDR3 amino acids: CSASSGVEPPHF. In nucleotides, the CDR3 is TGCAGTGCTAGCTCGGGGGTGGAGCCCCCGCATTTT.

As to this clonotype: It may be a read error: a sequence one base away is much more abundant. The conserved closing phenylalanine or tryptophan is absent in this CDR3, likely reflecting a read error. The gene calls are TRBV19 and TRBJ2-5, with 10 bases lining up with TRBD1. Germline-derived CDR1 and CDR2 are LNHDA and SQIVND (reference sequence). The CDR3 has 16 residues. After removal of 5 bases from V and 2 bases from J, the junction contained 8 bases not matched to a gene. In nucleotides, the CDR3 is TGTGCCAGTAGTTTTGGGACAGGGGCCTTACAAGAGACCCAGTACTCC. Translating it yields CASSFGTGALQETQYS.

The chain is built from TRBV7-3 and TRBJ2-3, with D perhaps given as TRBD1 or TRBD2 (5 bases each). V gave up 4 bases and J gave up 4 bases, with 12 bases separating them. The CDR3 is 14 residues long. CDR1 and CDR2 from the germline V gene are SGHTA and FQGTGA. CDR3 in amino acids: CASSSHGTADTQYF. The CDR3 coding sequence is TGTGCCAGCAGCTCCCACGGGACCGCAGATACGCAGTATTTT.

This chain connects TRBV18 to TRBJ1-1; maybe TRBD1 (6 bases). The CDR3 contains 13 residues. V lost 3 bases and J 5 bases, leaving 10 bases between the germline ends. The germline gives CDR1 KGHSH, CDR2 LQKENI. Here the CDR3 DNA reads TGTGCCAGCTCACCGGACAGCTCGACTGAAGCTTTCTTT. It is translated as CASSPDSSTEAFF.